This T cell receptor beta chain was documented in a study of CD8 T cells in ankylosing spondylitis. Concerning this clonotype itself: Its antigen is currently unknown.

Broader study findings: Disease-associated clones were reportedly significantly overrepresented in matched ankylosing spondylitis synovial fluid. In reactive arthritis synovial fluid and blood, some motif variants had been reported before.

This CDR3 is built from 15 residues. V was clipped by 1 base and J by 6 bases, with 12 bases between them. From germline, CDR1 is SGHTA and CDR2 FQGNSA. Quantitative 5'-RACE with molecular barcodes produced the TCR beta libraries. TCRdb processed the 5' RACE reads anew with MiXCR; each CDR3 protein has one entry. The sample lists 250,000 to 350,000 distinct CDR3 sequences, about a fifth occurring once. The V gene is TRBV7-2, the J gene TRBJ2-2, with a possible D match to TRBD1 (6 bases). The sequencing sample was made of blood, either unsorted or a sorted T cell fraction (not recorded which). The clonotype comes from a female donor with ankylosing spondylitis or in good health (not recorded which). The CDR3 DNA reads as TGTGCCAGCAGCTTAGACTCCCACAGGGCCGGGGAGCTGTTTTTT. It encodes CASSLDSHRAGELFF.